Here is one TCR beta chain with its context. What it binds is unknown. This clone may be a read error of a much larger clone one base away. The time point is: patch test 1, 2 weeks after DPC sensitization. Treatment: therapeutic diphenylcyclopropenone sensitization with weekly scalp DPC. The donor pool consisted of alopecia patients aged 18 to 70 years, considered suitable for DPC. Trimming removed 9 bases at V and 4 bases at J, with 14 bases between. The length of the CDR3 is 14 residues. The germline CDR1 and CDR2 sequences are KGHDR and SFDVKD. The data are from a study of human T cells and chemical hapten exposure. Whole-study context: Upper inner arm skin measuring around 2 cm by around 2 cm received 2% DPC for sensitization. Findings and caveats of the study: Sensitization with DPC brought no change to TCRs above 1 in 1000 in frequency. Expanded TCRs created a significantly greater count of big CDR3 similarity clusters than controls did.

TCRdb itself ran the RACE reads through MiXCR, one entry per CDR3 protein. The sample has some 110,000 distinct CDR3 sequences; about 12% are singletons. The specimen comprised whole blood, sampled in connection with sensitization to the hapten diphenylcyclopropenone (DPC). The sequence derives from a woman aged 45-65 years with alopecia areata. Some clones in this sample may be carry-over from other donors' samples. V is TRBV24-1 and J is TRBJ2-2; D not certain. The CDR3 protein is CATRGCGGTGELFF. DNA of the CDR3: TGTGCCACCCGTGGCTGTGGTGGCACCGGGGAGCTGTTTTTT.